The T cell receptor (beta chain) under discussion was sequenced for a study of T-cell memory formation after mild COVID-19. Overall study: TCR clusters were largely donor specific. Overall study findings and caveats: A balance of CD4 and CD8 characterized clones contracting day 15 to 85, whereas later expanders leaned CD4+.

V was pared by 1 base and J by 13 bases, with 3 bases of the junction left unmatched. Germline lookup yields CDR1 LGHDT and CDR2 YNNKEL (reference sequence). CDR3 length: 12 residues. TCRdb re-analysed the 5' RACE reads in MiXCR, keeping a single row per CDR3 protein. In the table there are some 440,000 distinct CDR3 sequences, 25% of which are singletons. Note on this clonotype: Its specificity is unknown.

The receptor was derived from an adult woman who had mild COVID-19 (a few samples of this study predate the infection). Cell type and time point are not known. The source material was PBMCs or a T cell subset sorted from them (not recorded which). The chain is built from TRBV3-1 and TRBJ1-5; 8 bases align to TRBD1. CDR3 sequence reads: CASSQGRTGQHF. CDR3 coding DNA: TGTGCCAGCAGCCAAGGACGGACAGGGCAGCATTTT.